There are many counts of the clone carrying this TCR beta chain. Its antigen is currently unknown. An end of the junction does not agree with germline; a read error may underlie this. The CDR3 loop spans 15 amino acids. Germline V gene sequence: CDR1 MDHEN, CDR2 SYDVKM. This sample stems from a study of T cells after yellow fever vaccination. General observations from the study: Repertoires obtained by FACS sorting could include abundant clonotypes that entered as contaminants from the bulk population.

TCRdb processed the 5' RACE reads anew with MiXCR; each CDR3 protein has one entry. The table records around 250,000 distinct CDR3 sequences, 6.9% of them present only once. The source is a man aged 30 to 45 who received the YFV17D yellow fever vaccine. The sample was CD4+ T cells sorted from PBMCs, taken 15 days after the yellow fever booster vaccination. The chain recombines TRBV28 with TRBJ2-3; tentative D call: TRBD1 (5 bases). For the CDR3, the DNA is TGCGCCAGCAGTCAATACAGGAGTAGCACAGATACGCAGTATTTT. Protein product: CASSQYRSSTDTQYF.